A selection of T cell receptor beta chains follows, all from one sample in a study of T cell responses to AZD1222 COVID-19 vaccine. Using immunoSEQ multiplex PCR, the repertoire was profiled, and TCRdb retains in-frame clones only, with some absent. The table includes 95,000 to 150,000 clones, approximately 90% detected once. The source was peripheral blood, collected 28 days after the second AZD1222 dose. The receptors come from an adult who received the AZD1222 COVID-19 vaccine. The CDR3 runs from the conserved cysteine through the conserved F or W. A D gene is named only where the DNA matches it firmly. The size entry is marked missing in some rows and otherwise reads once, few, many or a size class.

D gene	clone size	V gene	CDR3 length	J gene	CDR3 DNA	CDR3 protein
.	few	TRBV18	11	TRBJ1-2	TGTGCCAGCTCACCACATAGTGGCTACACCTTC	CASSPHSGYTF
.	.	TRBV5-1	14	TRBJ1-2	TGCGCCAGCAGCTTGGCCGGGGGAGTCTATGGCTACACCTTC	CASSLAGGVYGYTF
TRBD1	.	TRBV7-6	16	TRBJ2-1	TGTGCCAGCAGCCCGCAGGGGGCGGACTCCTACAATGAGCAGTTCTTC	CASSPQGADSYNEQFF
TRBD2	.	TRBV7-2	15	TRBJ2-2	TGTGCCAGCAGCCTCAGCGGGGGCAAGGCCGGGGAGCTGTTTTTT	CASSLSGGKAGELFF
.	.	TRBV27	13	TRBJ2-7	TGTGCCAGCAGTTTGTTGGGCAGGGACGAGCAGTACTTC	CASSLLGRDEQYF
TRBD1	.	TRBV5-1	14	TRBJ1-1	TGCGCCAGCAGCCCGACAGGGTCAGACACTGAAGCTTTCTTT	CASSPTGSDTEAFF
TRBD2	.	TRBV9	16	TRBJ2-5	TGTGCCAGCAGCGTACTTGGGACTAGCGGGCAAGAGACCCAGTACTTC	CASSVLGTSGQETQYF
TRBD1	.	TRBV27	16	TRBJ2-7	TGTGCCAGCAGTTTAGGTAGGGGACAGAGCTCCTACGAGCAGTACTTC	CASSLGRGQSSYEQYF
TRBD1	.	TRBV18	18	TRBJ1-6	TGTGCCAGCTCATCTCTTCCGGGACAGGGATACTATAATTCACCCCTCCACTTT	CASSSLPGQGYYNSPLHF
TRBD2	.	TRBV5-4	15	TRBJ2-1	TGTGCCAGCAGCTTTAGCGGGGGGCCTAGGGGTGAGCAGTTCTTC	CASSFSGGPRGEQFF
.	.	TRBV27	16	TRBJ1-3	TGTGCCAGCAGTTTAATGGGGGGGGCCTCTGGAAACACCATATATTTT	CASSLMGGASGNTIYF
.	.	TRBV4-1	17	TRBJ2-1	TGCGCCAGCAGCCAAGGGCAGCAGTGGAGTTCCGACAATGAGCAGTTCTTC	CASSQGQQWSSDNEQFF
TRBD2	.	TRBV4-2	15	TRBJ2-7	TGTGCCAGCAGCCCCACTAGCGGGGGGGGCCACGAGCAGTACTTC	CASSPTSGGGHEQYF
TRBD1	.	TRBV28	14	TRBJ1-2	TGTGCCAGCAGTTCATCGGGACAGAGCTATGGCTACACCTTC	CASSSSGQSYGYTF
.	.	TRBV2	12	TRBJ2-7	TGTGCCAGCAGGATGTACAGCTACGAGCAGTACTTC	CASRMYSYEQYF
.	.	TRBV30	13	TRBJ1-5	TGTGCCTGGAGTGAACAGGAAAATCAGCCCCAGCATTTT	CAWSEQENQPQHF